Detailed here is one T cell receptor (beta chain). Its antigen remains unknown. CDR1 is MGHRA, CDR2 YSYEKL, per germline. The CDR3 extends over 14 amino acids. V lost 2 bases and J 6 bases, leaving 14 bases between the germline ends. This sample was taken from a study of cytomegalovirus exposure and HLA in healthy donors. Study details: As an earlier analysis found, some 170 million T cells yielded approximately 100 million unique TCR beta sequences.

Broader study findings: The classifier, whose performance was assessed in both the original and validation cohorts, reportedly diagnosed cytomegalovirus status with high specificity and sensitivity.

Amplification used 60 Vbeta primers and 13 Jbeta primers. Measured with immunoSEQ multiplex PCR; TCRdb has only the in-frame clones, and not every one. The sample lists 200,000 to 250,000 clones, roughly 80% seen once, with 2.9% in the top ten. This clonotype originated in a woman aged 30 to 39 in good health and CMV-seronegative. The chain recombines TRBV4-1 with TRBJ2-7; D ambiguous. Sequencing input: PBMCs. In DNA form, the CDR3 reads TGCGCCAGCAGCCAATTACTGAAACCCCGCGAGCAGTACTTC. The encoded protein is CASSQLLKPREQYF.